Following are 30 T cell receptor beta chains from one sample sequenced in a study of regulatory T cells in long-lasting Graves disease. Stated time point: persistent/refractory GD, antithyroid drugs over 5 years with positive TRAb. The TCR library used RNA extracted from PBMCs. CDR3-region Arm-PCR and iRepertoire HTBI primers produced the TCR beta libraries. TCRdb reanalysed the multiplex PCR reads using MiXCR and keeps one entry per CDR3 protein. The sample holds approximately 440,000 distinct CDR3 sequences, around 24% seen once. Source: peripheral blood mononuclear cells (PBMCs), taken when the disease was refractory, from a patient treated with antithyroid drugs. The receptors stem from a female donor with Graves disease.

The rearrangement uses TRBV4-3 and TRBJ1-1, with unresolved D. The CDR3 consists of 14 residues. V lost 1 base, J lost 0 bases, and 6 bases lay in between. CDR1 is LGHNA and CDR2 is YSLEER in the germline V gene. CDR3 region: CASSQVSMNTEAFF. CDR3 sequence (DNA): TGCGCCAGCAGCCAAGTCTCCATGAACACTGAAGCTTTCTTT.

The chain joins TRBV2 to TRBJ1-2, with a possible D match to TRBD1 (6 bases). CDR3 length: 15 residues. V lost 3 bases and J 4 bases, leaving 15 bases between the germline ends. From germline, CDR1 is SNHLY and CDR2 FYNNEI. The CDR3 region has the DNA TGTGCCAGCAGTGATCCCGGGGGGGGCGGCTATGGCTACACCTTC. Translating gives CASSDPGGGGYGYTF.

The chain couples TRBV19 to TRBJ2-7; D is possibly TRBD2 (5 bases). The CDR3 runs 15 residues. Germline V lookup: CDR1 LNHDA, CDR2 SQIVND (reference sequence). V was cut by 4 bases and J by 4 bases, with 17 bases left in between. CDR3 protein: CASSTRAGGVYEQYF. The CDR3 DNA sequence: TGTGCCAGTAGTACGAGGGCCGGTGGAGTTTACGAGCAGTACTTC.

Turning to this clonotype: The germline gene is not matched at one end of the junction; a read error may be the cause. The chain's CDR3 is CASGLAALRDSYEQYF. The DNA for the CDR3 is TGCGCCAGCGGCTTGGCGGCACTGAGGGACTCCTACGAGCAGTACTTC. This chain joins TRBV5-1 and TRBJ2-7; a weak D match, TRBD2 (5 bases). Per the germline V gene, CDR1 is SGHRS and CDR2 is YFSETQ. CDR3 length: 16 residues.

In this sample, this clonotype turned up many times. V gene TRBV28 combines with J gene TRBJ2-7; unclear D gene. In germline, CDR1 is MDHEN, CDR2 SYDVKM. The CDR3 loop spans 14 amino acids. Trimming shortened V by 3 bases and J by 0 bases, and 9 bases separated the two germline ends. DNA for the CDR3: TGTGCCAGCAGTTTTTATGGCAGCTCCTACGAGCAGTACTTC. Residues: CASSFYGSSYEQYF.

This chain uses TRBV7-2 with TRBJ2-5; TRBD1 might be the D (5 bases). Germline V gene data show CDR1 as SGHTA and CDR2 as FQGNSA. V was clipped by 4 bases and J by 5 bases, with 17 bases between them. The CDR3 runs to 15 residues. CDR3 region: CASSSRGTLMETQYF. The CDR3 DNA follows: TGTGCCAGCAGCTCAAGGGGCACCCTCATGGAGACCCAGTACTTC. The full variable domain, with the rest looked up from reference TRBV7-2 and TRBJ2-5, is GAGVSQSPSNKVTEKGKDVELRCDPISGHTALYWYRQSLGQGLEFLIYFQGNSAPDKSGLPSDRFSAERTGGSVSTLTIQRTQQEDSAVYLCASSSRGTLMETQYFGPGTRLLVL.

The V gene is TRBV19, the J gene TRBJ2-5, with D hard to call. Per germline, CDR1 LNHDA and CDR2 SQIVND (reference sequence). The CDR3 extends over 13 amino acids. V dropped 5 bases and J dropped 6 bases, with 13 bases sitting between them. CDR3 sequence: CASSEGPPKTQYF. CDR3 nucleotides: TGTGCCAGTAGTGAAGGGCCCCCGAAGACCCAGTACTTC.

This clonotype has at least ten counts. The genes are TRBV2 and TRBJ1-1, with 10 positions matching TRBD1. Germline V gene sequence: CDR1 SNHLY, CDR2 FYNNEI. Trimming cost V 5 bases and J 8 bases; bases outside gene matches: 5. This CDR3 has 13 amino acids. The CDR3 here is CASSTRDRGEAFF. For the CDR3, the DNA is TGTGCCAGCAGTACGCGGGACAGGGGAGAAGCTTTCTTT.

The V call is TRBV20-1, the J call TRBJ1-2; tentatively, D is TRBD1 (6 bases). Trimming pared 5 bases from V and 4 bases from J, leaving 11 bases between. Per germline, CDR1 DFQATT and CDR2 SNEGSKA (reference sequence). The CDR3 is 12 amino acids. CDR3 DNA: TGCAGTGCTCGACAGGTTTTCTATGGCTACACCTTC. It codes for CSARQVFYGYTF.

This clonotype was seen ten or more times. The chain joins TRBV12-3 or TRBV12-4 to TRBJ2-2; 11 bases are shared with TRBD2. This CDR3 comprises 16 residues. The trim removed 6 bases at V and 5 bases at J, leaving 8 bases unmatched. CDR3 in amino acids: CASRIYSGRGTGELFF. In DNA form, the CDR3 reads TGTGCCAGCAGAATATATAGCGGGAGGGGGACCGGGGAGCTGTTTTTT.

This clonotype showed up just a few times. The chain joins TRBV20-1 to TRBJ2-7; TRBD2 matches 9 bases. The germline V gene encodes CDR1 DFQATT and CDR2 SNEGSKA (reference sequence). After removal of 2 bases from V and 4 bases from J, the junction contained 15 bases not matched to a gene. The CDR3 length is 17 residues. The CDR3: CSARSRGPTSGKYEQYF. CDR3 DNA sequence: TGCAGTGCTAGATCCCGGGGGCCGACTAGCGGTAAATACGAGCAGTACTTC.

The table lists this clonotype with many counts. CDR3 sequence reads: CASETKYEQYF. Written as DNA, the CDR3 is TGTGCCAGCGAAACGAAATACGAGCAGTACTTC. The genes are TRBV28 and TRBJ2-7; no reliable D call. Trimming stripped 8 bases from V and 4 bases from J, with 9 bases between. The germline CDR1 and CDR2 sequences are MDHEN and SYDVKM. The CDR3 consists of 11 residues.

This clonotype was counted only a few times. This chain links TRBV6-2 or TRBV6-3 with TRBJ2-5; perhaps TRBD1 as D (6 bases). This CDR3 is 14 amino acids long. CDR1 is MNHEY, CDR2 SVGEGT, per germline. The V gene lost 4 bases and the J gene lost 3 bases, with 12 bases spanning the gap. The CDR3 nucleotides read TGTGCCAGCAGTTTCAGGACAGAGAAAGAGACCCAGTACTTC. This codes for CASSFRTEKETQYF.

This clonotype showed up just a few times. The chain is built from TRBV19 and TRBJ2-2, with TRBD1 matching over 8 bases. CDR1 LNHDA and CDR2 SQIVND come from the germline V gene (reference sequence). J lost 4 bases, V lost 6 bases, and 10 bases had no gene match. This CDR3 contains 16 residues. The CDR3 here is CASRELGQGGTGELFF. The CDR3 DNA is TGTGCCAGTAGGGAACTAGGACAGGGAGGCACCGGGGAGCTGTTTTTT.

This clonotype was recorded at least ten times. This chain connects TRBV27 to TRBJ1-1; D not certain. The germline CDR1 and CDR2 sequences are MNHEY and SMNVEV (reference sequence). Trimming took off 6 bases at V and 0 bases at J, with 8 bases between the two ends. This CDR3 has 13 residues. The CDR3 loop reads CASRTPLNTEAFF. The CDR3 nucleotides read TGTGCCAGCAGGACACCCTTGAACACTGAAGCTTTCTTT.

This chain links TRBV6-1 with TRBJ2-7; D is undetermined. This CDR3 spans 12 amino acids. Germline CDR1 is MNHNS and CDR2 is SASEGT. V lost 4 bases and J 11 bases, leaving 15 bases between the germline ends. Here the CDR3 reads CASSALGSPEYF. The CDR3 region has the DNA TGTGCCAGCAGTGCGTTGGGTTCACCCGAGTACTTC.

This clonotype was detected many times. This chain uses TRBV20-1 with TRBJ2-2; D unresolved. V was shortened by 1 base and J by 0 bases, with 9 bases between the two germline ends. This CDR3 has 15 amino acids. Germline-derived CDR1 and CDR2 are DFQATT and SNEGSKA (reference sequence). In DNA form, the CDR3 reads TGCAGTGCTAGAGCTGGGCTATCGAACACCGGGGAGCTGTTTTTT. This gives the protein CSARAGLSNTGELFF.

This clonotype was recorded at least ten times. The chain combines TRBV2 with TRBJ1-1; D is unresolved. The CDR3 has 13 residues. The ends were cut back, 6 bases at V and 3 bases at J, with 11 bases in the middle. Germline-derived CDR1 and CDR2 are SNHLY and FYNNEI. CDR3 amino acids: CASRTRTDTEAFF. The CDR3 nucleotides are TGTGCCAGCAGGACTAGAACCGACACTGAAGCTTTCTTT.

This clonotype was observed a handful of times. The chain carries TRBV4-2 and TRBJ1-1; D is possibly TRBD1 (6 bases). V gave up 3 bases and J gave up 0 bases, with 14 bases separating them. The CDR3 covers 16 residues. The germline V gene encodes CDR1 LGHNA and CDR2 YNFKEQ. The CDR3 DNA is TGTGCCAGCAGCCATCTAGGGGGGACCATGAACACTGAAGCTTTCTTT. Its translation: CASSHLGGTMNTEAFF.

J is TRBJ1-1 and V is TRBV10-3; possible D gene TRBD1, 5 bases. V was clipped by 0 bases and J by 0 bases, with 11 bases between them. The CDR3 loop spans 16 amino acids. Germline V CDR1 and CDR2: ENHRY, SYGVKD. CDR3 in amino acids: CAISESGGTVNTEAFF. CDR3 DNA: TGTGCCATCAGTGAGTCTGGGGGAACAGTGAACACTGAAGCTTTCTTT.

This clonotype was counted ten times or more. The chain links TRBV6-1 to TRBJ1-5; D unresolved. The CDR3 has 15 amino acids. V was shortened by 2 bases and J by 0 bases, with 8 bases between the two germline ends. Germline CDR1 MNHNS, CDR2 SASEGT. This CDR3 is CASSEFWGSNQPQHF. As DNA, the CDR3 is TGTGCCAGCAGTGAATTTTGGGGTAGCAATCAGCCCCAGCATTTT.

The chain employs TRBV4-1 and TRBJ2-2; D is perhaps TRBD2 (5 bases). The CDR3 runs to 16 residues. The germline gives CDR1 MGHRA, CDR2 YSYEKL. V gave up 4 bases and J gave up 6 bases, with 18 bases separating them. Written as DNA, the CDR3 is TGCGCCAGCAGCCCCCCGGGCGGGTCTATGGCCGGGGAGCTGTTTTTT. Amino acids: CASSPPGGSMAGELFF.

This clonotype was found a few times. The rearrangement joins TRBV27 to TRBJ2-7, with TRBD1 matching over 9 bases. The CDR3 is 18 amino acids. CDR1 and CDR2 (germline): MNHEY, SMNVEV (reference sequence). Trimming removed 0 bases from V and 6 bases from J; junction bases left unmatched: 15. For the CDR3, the DNA is TGTGCCAGCAGTTTATCGATAGTACCGGGACAGGGTCTCCTCGAGCAGTACTTC. It specifies CASSLSIVPGQGLLEQYF.

This clonotype was counted between two and nine times. The V call is TRBV27, the J call TRBJ1-1; possible D gene TRBD1, 6 bases. The V end lost 0 bases, the J end lost 0 bases, and 20 bases lay between the germline ends. The CDR3 is 19 residues long. The germline V gene has CDR1 MNHEY and CDR2 SMNVEV (reference sequence). CDR3 in DNA: TGTGCCAGCAGTTTATCGCCCCTAGTCGGGGGGCGCGTGAACACTGAAGCTTTCTTT. It translates to CASSLSPLVGGRVNTEAFF.

This clonotype has a count of ten or more. The chain recombines TRBV2 with TRBJ1-2; 9 nucleotides match TRBD1. CDR1 SNHLY and CDR2 FYNNEI come from the germline V gene. V dropped 8 bases and J dropped 7; count of bases not matched to a gene: 8. This CDR3 comprises 13 residues. In DNA form, the CDR3 reads TGTGCCAGCGAGGGACAGGGTAGGCCTGGCTACACCTTC. It is translated as CASEGQGRPGYTF. Complete variable domain (other parts from reference TRBV2 and TRBJ1-2): EPEVTQTPSHQVTQMGQEVILRCVPISNHLYFYWYRQILGQKVEFLVSFYNNEISEKSEIFDDQFSVERPDGSNFTLKIRSTKLEDSAMYFCASEGQGRPGYTFGSGTRLTVV.

This clonotype was observed at least ten times. The rearrangement joins TRBV6-1 to TRBJ2-2; 7 bases are shared with TRBD1. The CDR3 consists of 13 residues. After removal of 7 bases from V and 7 bases from J, the junction contained 6 bases not matched to a gene. Germline CDR1 MNHNS, CDR2 SASEGT. The CDR3 DNA is TGTGCCAGCATCATGAGGGGGCTCGGGGAGCTGTTTTTT. Its protein is CASIMRGLGELFF.

This chain joins TRBV20-1 and TRBJ2-3, with 8 bases that match TRBD2. V gave up 4 bases and J gave up 0 bases; unmatched junction bases: 6. The length of the CDR3 is 15 residues. Germline V gene lookup returns CDR1 DFQATT and CDR2 SNEGSKA (reference sequence). CDR3 in amino acids: CSAKIAGTSTDTQYF. For the CDR3, the DNA is TGCAGTGCTAAAATAGCGGGGACTAGCACAGATACGCAGTATTTT.

Many counts were recorded for this clonotype. This chain connects TRBV12-3 or TRBV12-4 to TRBJ2-7; unclear D gene. The V end lost 2 bases, the J end lost 0 bases, and 8 bases lay between the germline ends. This CDR3 comprises 14 residues. The chain's CDR3 is CASSLHLSSYEQYF. CDR3 nucleotides: TGTGCCAGCAGTTTACACTTGAGCTCCTACGAGCAGTACTTC.

This clonotype was seen a few times. The junction shows a germline mismatch at one end, possibly a read error. The chain is built from TRBV5-1 and TRBJ1-5; D is ambiguous. The CDR3 consists of 13 residues. Germline values: CDR1 SGHRS, CDR2 YFSETQ. CDR3 sequence reads: CASSLEPGHVGYF. CDR3 DNA: TGCGCCAGCAGCCTGGAACCGGGTCACGTCGGATATTTT.

This clonotype has just a few counts. The chain couples TRBV6-1 to TRBJ1-2; TRBD1 aligns across 7 bases. V shed 1 base and J 8 bases; nucleotides not matched to a gene: 16. Looked up from germline, CDR1 is MNHNS and CDR2 is SASEGT. This CDR3 spans 17 amino acids. The CDR3 protein is CASSEEVGQAHRGGYTF. Here the CDR3 DNA reads TGTGCCAGCAGTGAAGAGGTTGGACAGGCCCACCGGGGAGGCTACACCTTC.